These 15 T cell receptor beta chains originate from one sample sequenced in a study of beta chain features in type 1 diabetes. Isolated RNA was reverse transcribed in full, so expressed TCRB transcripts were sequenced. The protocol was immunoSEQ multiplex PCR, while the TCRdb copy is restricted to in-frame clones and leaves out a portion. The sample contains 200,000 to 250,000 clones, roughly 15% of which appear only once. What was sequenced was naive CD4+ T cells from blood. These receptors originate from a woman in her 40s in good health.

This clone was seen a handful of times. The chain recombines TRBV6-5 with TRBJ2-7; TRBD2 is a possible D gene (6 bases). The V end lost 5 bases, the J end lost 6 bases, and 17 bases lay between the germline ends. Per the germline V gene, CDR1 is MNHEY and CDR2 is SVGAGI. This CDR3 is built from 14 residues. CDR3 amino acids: CASSPVGGGSEQYF. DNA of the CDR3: TGTGCCAGCAGTCCTGTGGGAGGCGGTTCCGAGCAGTACTTC.

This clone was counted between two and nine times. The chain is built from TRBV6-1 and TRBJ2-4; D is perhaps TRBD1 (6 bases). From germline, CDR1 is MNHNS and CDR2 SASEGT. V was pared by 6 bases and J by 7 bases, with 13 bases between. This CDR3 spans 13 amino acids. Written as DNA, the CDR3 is TGTGCCAGCAGGAGCACAGGGAGCAACATTCAGTACTTC. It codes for CASRSTGSNIQYF.

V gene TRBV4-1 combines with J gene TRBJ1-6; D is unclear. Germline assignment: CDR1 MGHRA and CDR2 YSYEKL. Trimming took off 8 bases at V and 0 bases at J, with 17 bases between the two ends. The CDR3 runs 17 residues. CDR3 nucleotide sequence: TGCGCCAGCGGCGGAGGGCGCGAAAGCTCCTATAATTCACCCCTCCACTTT. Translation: CASGGGRESSYNSPLHF.

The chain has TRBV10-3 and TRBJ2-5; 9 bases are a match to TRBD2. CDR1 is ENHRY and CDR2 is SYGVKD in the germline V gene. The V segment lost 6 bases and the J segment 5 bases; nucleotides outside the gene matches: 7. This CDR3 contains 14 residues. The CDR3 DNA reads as TGTGCCATCAGAGCCGGGACTAGCCCTGAGACCCAGTACTTC. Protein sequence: CAIRAGTSPETQYF.

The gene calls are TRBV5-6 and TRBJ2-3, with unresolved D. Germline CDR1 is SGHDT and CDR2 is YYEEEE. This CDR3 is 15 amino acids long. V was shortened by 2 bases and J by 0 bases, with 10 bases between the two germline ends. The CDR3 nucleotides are TGTGCCAGCAGCTTCCCGGGTGAGAGCACAGATACGCAGTATTTT. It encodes CASSFPGESTDTQYF.

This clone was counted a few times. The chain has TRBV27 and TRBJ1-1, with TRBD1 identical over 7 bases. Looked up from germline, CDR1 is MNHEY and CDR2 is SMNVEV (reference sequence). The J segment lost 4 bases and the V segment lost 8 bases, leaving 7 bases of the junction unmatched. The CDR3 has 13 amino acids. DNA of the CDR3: TGTGCCAGCCAACACAGGGGACGCACTGAAGCTTTCTTT. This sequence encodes CASQHRGRTEAFF.

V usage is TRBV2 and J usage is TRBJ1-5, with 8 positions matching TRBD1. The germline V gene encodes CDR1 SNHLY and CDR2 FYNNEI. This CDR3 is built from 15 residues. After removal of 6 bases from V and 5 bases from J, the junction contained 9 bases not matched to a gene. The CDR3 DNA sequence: TGTGCCAGCAGCCCTCAGGGGGCCGGAGATCAGCCCCAGCATTTT. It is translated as CASSPQGAGDQPQHF.

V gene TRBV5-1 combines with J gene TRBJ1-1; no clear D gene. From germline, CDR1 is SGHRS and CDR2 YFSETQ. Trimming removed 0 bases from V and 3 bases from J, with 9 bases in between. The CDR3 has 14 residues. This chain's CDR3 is CASSLEGRDTEAFF. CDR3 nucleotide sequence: TGCGCCAGCAGCTTGGAAGGGAGGGACACTGAAGCTTTCTTT.

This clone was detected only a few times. DNA for the CDR3: TGTGCCAGCAGTTTAGCCCACAGGGGAAATCAGCCCCAGCATTTT. It is translated as CASSLAHRGNQPQHF. The V and J genes are TRBV27 and TRBJ1-5, with 7 bases aligning to TRBD1. The CDR3 length is 15 residues. Trimming took 2 bases from V and 4 from J; bases not matched to a gene: 5. Per germline, CDR1 MNHEY and CDR2 SMNVEV (reference sequence).

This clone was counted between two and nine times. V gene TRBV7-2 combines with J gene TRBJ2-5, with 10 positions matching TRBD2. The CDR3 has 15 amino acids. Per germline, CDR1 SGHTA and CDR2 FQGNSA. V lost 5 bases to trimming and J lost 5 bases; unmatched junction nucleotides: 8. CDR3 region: CASSPGAGGRETQYF. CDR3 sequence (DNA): TGTGCCAGCAGCCCTGGAGCGGGGGGGCGTGAGACCCAGTACTTC.

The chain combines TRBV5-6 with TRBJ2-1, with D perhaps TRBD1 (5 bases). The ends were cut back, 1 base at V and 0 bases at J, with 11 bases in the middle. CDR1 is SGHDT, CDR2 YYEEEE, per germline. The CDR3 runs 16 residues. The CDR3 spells CASSLIGASSYNEQFF. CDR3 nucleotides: TGTGCCAGCAGCTTGATAGGGGCCAGCTCCTACAATGAGCAGTTCTTC.

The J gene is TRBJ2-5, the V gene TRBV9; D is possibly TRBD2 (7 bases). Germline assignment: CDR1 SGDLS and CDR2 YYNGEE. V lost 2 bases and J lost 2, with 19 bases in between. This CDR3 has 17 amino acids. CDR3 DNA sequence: TGTGCCAGCAGCGTGGGGGGGCGGCAGGGTGGGCAAGAGACCCAGTACTTC. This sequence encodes CASSVGGRQGGQETQYF.

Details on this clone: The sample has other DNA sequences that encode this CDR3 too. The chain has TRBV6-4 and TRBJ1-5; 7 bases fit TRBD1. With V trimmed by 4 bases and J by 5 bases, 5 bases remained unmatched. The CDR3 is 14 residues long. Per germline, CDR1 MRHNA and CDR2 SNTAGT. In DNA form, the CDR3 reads TGTGCCAGCAGTGCCCGACAGGGCGATCAGCCCCAGCATTTT. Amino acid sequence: CASSARQGDQPQHF.

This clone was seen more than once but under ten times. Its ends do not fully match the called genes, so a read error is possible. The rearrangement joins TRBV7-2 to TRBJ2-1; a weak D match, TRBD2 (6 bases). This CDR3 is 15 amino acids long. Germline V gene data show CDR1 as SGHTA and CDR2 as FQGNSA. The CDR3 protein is CASSLVRRAGNAQFF. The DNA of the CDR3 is TGTGCCAGCAGCTTAGTTCGGCGGGCGGGGAATGCGCAGTTCTTC.

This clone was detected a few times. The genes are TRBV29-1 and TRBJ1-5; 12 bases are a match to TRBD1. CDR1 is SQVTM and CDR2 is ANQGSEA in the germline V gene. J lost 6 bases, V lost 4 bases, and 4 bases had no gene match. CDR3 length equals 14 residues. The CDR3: CSVAGTGGSQPQHF. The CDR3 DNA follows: TGCAGCGTTGCCGGGACAGGGGGCTCTCAGCCCCAGCATTTT.